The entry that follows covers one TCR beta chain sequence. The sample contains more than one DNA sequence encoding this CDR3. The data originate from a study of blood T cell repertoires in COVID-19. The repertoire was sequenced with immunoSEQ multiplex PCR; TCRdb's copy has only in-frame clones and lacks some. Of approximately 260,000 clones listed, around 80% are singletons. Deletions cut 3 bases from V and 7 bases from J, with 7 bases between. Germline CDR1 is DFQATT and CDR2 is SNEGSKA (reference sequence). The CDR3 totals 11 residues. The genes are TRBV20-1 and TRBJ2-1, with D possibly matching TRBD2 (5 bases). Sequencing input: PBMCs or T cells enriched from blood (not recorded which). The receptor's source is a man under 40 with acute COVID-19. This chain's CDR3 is CSARRENEQFF. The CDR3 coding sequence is TGCAGTGCTAGGAGGGAGAATGAGCAGTTCTTC.